Listed below are T cell receptor beta chains from one sample, sequenced in a study of T-cell reconstitution after alpha-beta-depleted transplantation in children. TCRdb re-derived calls from the PCR reads in MiXCR, one entry per CDR3 protein. The sample carries about 460,000 distinct CDR3 sequences, roughly a tenth recorded once. The sample here was PBMCs, taken before TCRalphabeta/CD19-depleted stem cell transplant. Receptor source: a child aged 2 to 15 with inherited bone marrow failure, due to receive a stem cell transplant. The conserved cysteine and the conserved F or W are not part of the CDR3 here. A D gene is named only where the DNA matches it firmly. Expanded clones are given a class, and other clones once, few, many or no size at all.

abundance	v_gene	d_gene	len	CDR3aa
few	TRBV20-1	-	11	SASLDTYNEQF
many	TRBV12-3/TRBV12-4	-	9	ASSEINEQF
many	TRBV27	-	13	ASSLGLTSTGELF
many	TRBV24-1	-	12	ATSDLLWGHEQF
many	TRBV6-2/TRBV6-3	TRBD2	19	ASSPPPGGSGRLDSDNEQF
many	TRBV28	-	12	ASSTPRLLDTQY
many	TRBV9	-	14	ASSLRPGQNTGELF
many	TRBV15	-	14	ATSRGVEMSSYEQY
-	TRBV29-1	-	9	SVEQGYEQY
-	TRBV4-3	-	14	ASSQEGSGGTDTQY
many	TRBV28	-	13	ASSLFGGMGTEAF
many	TRBV9	TRBD2	12	ASSPTGTSDEQF
many	TRBV12-3/TRBV12-4	-	10	ASSPMGYEQF
many	TRBV10-3	-	12	AISESTLQETQY
many	TRBV27	-	11	ASSSRGPYEQY
many	TRBV20-1	-	9	SARAPVTQY
-	TRBV5-6	-	10	ASSDRKDTQY
many	TRBV20-1	-	11	SASWTVKETQY
-	TRBV12-3/TRBV12-4	TRBD2	14	ASSLPGLALNNEQF
many	TRBV11-1	TRBD2	16	ASSWGMPGLAGTGSQY
-	TRBV28	TRBD1	13	ASSLRDSVGSPLH
-	TRBV5-1	-	12	ASTGPPYRNEQF
many	TRBV7-2	TRBD1	13	ASSLRGTGGNTIY
few	TRBV7-2	TRBD2	12	ASSLVTSGETQY
-	TRBV29-1	TRBD1	15	SVVPRAPGQGAYEQF
many	TRBV29-1	-	11	SVARGSYNEQF
-	TRBV28	-	12	ASSLPGLGYGYT
many	TRBV27	TRBD1	12	ASTGTDLTDTQY
many	TRBV9	-	13	ASSISLESADTQY
few	TRBV6-1	TRBD1	15	ARPPPGTGGICRTQY
many	TRBV10-2	-	12	ASSDGAGLYERY
many	TRBV4-3	-	15	ASSQEPWDSFTGELF
-	TRBV20-1	-	13	SAPRRAGASGELF
many	TRBV4-3	-	14	ASSQDWEGLNEKLF
many	TRBV4-3	TRBD2	16	ASSHPGAGGLWTGELF
many	TRBV12-3/TRBV12-4	-	12	ASSYKVRQETQY
few	TRBV15	TRBD2	15	ATSRTFRLARYNEQF
many	TRBV27	-	11	ASSREKNSPLH
many	TRBV5-4	TRBD2	16	ASRDRSLLAGGGNEQF
-	TRBV5-6	TRBD2	14	ASSYVTSGSTDTQY
many	TRBV18	-	15	ASSPRGDSATNEKLF
many	TRBV4-3	-	14	ASSQESWSSYNEQF
few	TRBV12-3/TRBV12-4	-	12	ASTRPGPNTEAF
-	TRBV3-1	TRBD1	13	ASSQEDRTPDTQY
many	TRBV7-9	-	13	ASSGHWRQQETQY
-	TRBV19	TRBD2	10	ASSGRGGELF
many	TRBV20-1	-	11	SARQVSGNTIY
many	TRBV28	-	12	ASSLEGSTDTQY
many	TRBV20-1	TRBD1	12	SAADRGKGSPLH
many	TRBV28	TRBD1	13	ASSLRGPNSYEQY
many	TRBV6-5	-	13	ASSYWGGANEKLF
many	TRBV27	-	13	ASSLSRVGGYEQY
many	TRBV4-3	TRBD2	14	ASSQAPSGSLWEQF
many	TRBV18	-	12	ASSSYVRTDTQY
many	TRBV9	-	13	ASSVATDAGYEQY
few	TRBV19	-	17	ASSIDRRTVYSTNEKLF
many	TRBV30	-	12	AWSYGTSTGELF
many	TRBV5-1	TRBD2	13	ASSRGRRSTDTQY
few	TRBV6-5	TRBD1	13	ASSYATGDRSPLH
many	TRBV28	TRBD1	13	ASSLGDRAGGELF